Reported below is one TCR beta chain. Its specificity is not known. Germline values: CDR1 SGDLS, CDR2 YYNGEE. Between the trimmed V and J ends, which lost 0 bases and 4 bases, there was a span of 10 bases. There are 14 residues in the CDR3. This specimen comes from a study of regulatory T cells in long-lasting Graves disease. Study results and limitations: Persistent patients had more shared public clonotypes (around 3,000) than new patients (roughly 940).

The authors built TCR beta libraries using iRepertoire HTBI primers and Arm-PCR of CDR3 regions. A single record per CDR3 protein comes from TCRdb applying MiXCR to the multiplex PCR reads. The table lists about 450,000 distinct CDR3 sequences, around 17% of them singletons. As to time point: newly diagnosed GD, antithyroid drugs for less than 3 months. The TCR library was made from RNA that had been extracted from PBMCs in TRIzol. Staff drew about 8.2 milliliters of peripheral blood into EDTA tubes. These records were also assigned to another study, of T cells in Graves' hyperthyroidism and ophthalmopathy.

The receptor was isolated from a young woman with Graves disease. The source material was peripheral blood mononuclear cells (PBMCs), sampled at new diagnosis, from a patient treated with antithyroid drugs. The V gene is TRBV9, the J gene TRBJ2-5; D is undetermined. CDR3 DNA sequence: TGTGCCAGCAGCGTAGGGAAGGGTGCAGAGACCCAGTACTTC. Translated, it gives CASSVGKGAETQYF. The whole variable domain, remainder taken from reference TRBV9 and TRBJ2-5, is DSGVTQTPKHLITATGQRVTLRCSPRSGDLSVYWYQQSLDQGLQFLIQYYNGEERAKGNILERFSAQQFPDLHSELNLSSLELGDSALYFCASSVGKGAETQYFGPGTRLLVL.